This TCR beta chain was recorded in a study of blood T cell repertoires in COVID-19. Whole-study context: COVID-19 samples, acute and convalescent, were from the United States, Italy and Spain. PBMCs, B-cell-depleted T cells, or T cells were the source of the cDNA or gDNA that made up the material.

This CDR3 has 14 amino acids. CDR1 KGHDR and CDR2 SFDVKD come from the germline V gene. After removal of 5 bases from V and 2 bases from J, the junction contained 2 bases not matched to a gene. Per the original data handling: Quantification of nucleated cells was approximated via reference gene primer amplification. Produced via immunoSEQ multiplex PCR; TCRdb's table is partial and in-frame only. Clone size and V and J calls were adopted from that table, with D and trimming inferred from the DNA. The sample records around 80,000 clones, 75% to 95% being singletons. The V call is TRBV24-1, the J call TRBJ2-3, with TRBD1 matching 8 bases. The sequence derives from a woman aged 80 or older with acute or convalescent COVID-19. Sequenced: peripheral blood. CDR3 sequence reads: CATSGDRHTDTQYF. CDR3 DNA: TGTGCCACCAGTGGGGACAGGCACACAGATACGCAGTATTTT.